This paragraph reports one TCR beta chain. The antigen remains undetermined. Each of the donors was a healthy bone marrow donor. This specimen comes from a study of cytomegalovirus exposure and HLA in healthy donors. Overall study context: Of the donors genotyped, several hundred in all, about 81% fell in the Caucasian-associated ancestry cluster.

CDR1 is SEHNR and CDR2 is FQNEAQ in the germline V gene (reference sequence). Deletions cut 5 bases from V and 1 base from J, with 5 bases between. The CDR3 is 13 amino acids. The study, taken as a whole, reports: Researchers reported from a later analysis that most CMV-associated TCR beta chains appeared HLA-restricted.

The PCR made use of 60 Vbeta and 13 Jbeta primers. Assay used: immunoSEQ multiplex PCR; TCRdb lists only in-frame clones, some missing. The repertoire consists of 150,000 to 200,000 clones, with around 80% occurring once and the leading ten covering around 6%. V and J are TRBV7-9 and TRBJ2-2; D gene ambiguous. The sample consisted of PBMCs. The sequence came from a man between 40 and 49 years old in good health and CMV-seronegative. The DNA of the CDR3 is TGTGCCAGCAGCCTTCTGAACACCGGGGAGCTGTTTTTT. It encodes CASSLLNTGELFF.